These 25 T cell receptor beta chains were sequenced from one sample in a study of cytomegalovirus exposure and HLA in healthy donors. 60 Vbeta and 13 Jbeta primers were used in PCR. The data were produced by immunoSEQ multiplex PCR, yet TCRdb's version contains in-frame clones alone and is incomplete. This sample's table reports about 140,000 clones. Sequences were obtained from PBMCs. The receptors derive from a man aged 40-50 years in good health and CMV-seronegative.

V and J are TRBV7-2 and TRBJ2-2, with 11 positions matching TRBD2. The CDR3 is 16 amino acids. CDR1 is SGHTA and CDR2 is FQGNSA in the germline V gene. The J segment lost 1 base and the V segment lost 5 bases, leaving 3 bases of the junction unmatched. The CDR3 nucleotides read TGTGCCAGCAGCAAACTAGCGGGAGTGAACACCGGGGAGCTGTTTTTT. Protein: CASSKLAGVNTGELFF.

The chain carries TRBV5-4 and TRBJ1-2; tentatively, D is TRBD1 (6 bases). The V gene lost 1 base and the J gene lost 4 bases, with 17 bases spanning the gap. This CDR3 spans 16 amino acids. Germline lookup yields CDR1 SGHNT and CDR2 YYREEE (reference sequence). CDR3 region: CASSLKGTPRGYGYTF. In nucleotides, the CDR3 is TGTGCCAGCAGCTTGAAGGGGACACCTCGGGGCTATGGCTACACCTTC.

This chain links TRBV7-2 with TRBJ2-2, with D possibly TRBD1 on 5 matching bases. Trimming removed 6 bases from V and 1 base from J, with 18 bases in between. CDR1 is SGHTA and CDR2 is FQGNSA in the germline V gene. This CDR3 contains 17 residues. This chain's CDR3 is CASRKRGTTGNTGELFF. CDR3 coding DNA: TGTGCCAGCAGAAAAAGAGGCACAACAGGGAACACCGGGGAGCTGTTTTTT.

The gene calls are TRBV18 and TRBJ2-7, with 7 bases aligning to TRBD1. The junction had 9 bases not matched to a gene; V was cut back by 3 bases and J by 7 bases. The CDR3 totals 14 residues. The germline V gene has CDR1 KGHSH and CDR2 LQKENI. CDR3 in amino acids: CASSPGTGAREQYF. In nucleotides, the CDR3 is TGTGCCAGCTCACCGGGAACAGGGGCGCGTGAGCAGTACTTC.

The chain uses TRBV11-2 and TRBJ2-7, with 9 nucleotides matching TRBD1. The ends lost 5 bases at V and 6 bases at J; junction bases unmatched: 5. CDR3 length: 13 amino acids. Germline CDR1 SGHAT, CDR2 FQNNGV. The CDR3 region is CASSGLDRGEQYF. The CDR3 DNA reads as TGTGCCAGCAGCGGATTGGACAGGGGCGAGCAGTACTTC.

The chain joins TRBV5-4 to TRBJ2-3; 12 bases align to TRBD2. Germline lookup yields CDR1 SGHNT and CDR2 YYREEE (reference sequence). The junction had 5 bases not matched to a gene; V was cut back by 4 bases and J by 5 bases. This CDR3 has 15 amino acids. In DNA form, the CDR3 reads TGTGCCAGCAGCCTGCTAGCGGGGGGGTTAGATACGCAGTATTTT. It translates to CASSLLAGGLDTQYF.

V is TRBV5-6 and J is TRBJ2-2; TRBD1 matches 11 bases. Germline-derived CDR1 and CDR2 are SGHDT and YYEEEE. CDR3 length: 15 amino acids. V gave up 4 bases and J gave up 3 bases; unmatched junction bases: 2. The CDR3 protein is CASSRDRGDTGELFF. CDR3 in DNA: TGTGCCAGCAGCCGGGACAGGGGGGACACCGGGGAGCTGTTTTTT.

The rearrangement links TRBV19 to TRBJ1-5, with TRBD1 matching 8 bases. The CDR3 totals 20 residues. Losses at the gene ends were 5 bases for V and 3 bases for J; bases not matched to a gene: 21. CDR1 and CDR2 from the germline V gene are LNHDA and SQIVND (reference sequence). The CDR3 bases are TGTGCCAGTAGTCCTTCTTTGAACAGGGGGTCCCAGATTTACAATCAGCCCCAGCATTTT. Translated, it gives CASSPSLNRGSQIYNQPQHF.

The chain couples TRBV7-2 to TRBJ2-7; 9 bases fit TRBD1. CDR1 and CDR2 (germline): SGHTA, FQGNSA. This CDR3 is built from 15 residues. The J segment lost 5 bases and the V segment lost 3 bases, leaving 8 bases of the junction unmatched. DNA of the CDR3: TGTGCCAGCAGCTTTAGACGGGACAGGGTCAACGAGCAGTACTTC. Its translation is CASSFRRDRVNEQYF.

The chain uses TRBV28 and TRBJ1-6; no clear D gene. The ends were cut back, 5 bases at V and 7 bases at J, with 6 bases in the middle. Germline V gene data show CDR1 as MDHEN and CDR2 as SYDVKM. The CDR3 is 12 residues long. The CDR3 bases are TGTGCCAGCAGTATCTCCAATTCACCCCTCCACTTT. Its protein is CASSISNSPLHF.

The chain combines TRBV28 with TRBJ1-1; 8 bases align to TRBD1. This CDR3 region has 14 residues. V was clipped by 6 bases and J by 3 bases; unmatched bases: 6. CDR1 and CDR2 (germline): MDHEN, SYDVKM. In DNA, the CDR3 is TGTGCCAGCAGGCTACAGGGGGTTTACACTGAAGCTTTCTTT. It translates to CASRLQGVYTEAFF.

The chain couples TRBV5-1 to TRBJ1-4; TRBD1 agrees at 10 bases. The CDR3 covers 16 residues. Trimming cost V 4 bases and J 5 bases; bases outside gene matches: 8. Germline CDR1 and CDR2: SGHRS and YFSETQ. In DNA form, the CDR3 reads TGCGCCAGCAGCCCCGGGACAGGGGTCTCCAATGAAAAACTGTTTTTT. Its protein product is CASSPGTGVSNEKLFF.

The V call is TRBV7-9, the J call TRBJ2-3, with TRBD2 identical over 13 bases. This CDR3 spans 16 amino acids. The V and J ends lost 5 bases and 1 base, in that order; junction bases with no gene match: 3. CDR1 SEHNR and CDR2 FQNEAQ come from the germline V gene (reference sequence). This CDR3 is CASSPGLAGGTDTQYF. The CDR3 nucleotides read TGTGCCAGCAGCCCAGGACTAGCGGGGGGCACAGATACGCAGTATTTT.

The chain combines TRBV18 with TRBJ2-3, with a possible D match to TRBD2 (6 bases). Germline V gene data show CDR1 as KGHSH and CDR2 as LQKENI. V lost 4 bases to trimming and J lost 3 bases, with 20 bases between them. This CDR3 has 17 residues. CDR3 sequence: CASSLNRDFTVTDTQYF. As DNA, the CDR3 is TGTGCCAGCTCACTTAACCGGGACTTTACGGTAACAGATACGCAGTATTTT.

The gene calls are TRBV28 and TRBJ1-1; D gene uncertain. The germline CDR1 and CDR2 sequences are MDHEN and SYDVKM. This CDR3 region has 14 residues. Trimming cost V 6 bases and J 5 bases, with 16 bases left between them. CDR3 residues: CASSPTGKSTEAFF. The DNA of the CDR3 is TGTGCCAGCAGCCCCACCGGGAAGTCTACTGAAGCTTTCTTT.

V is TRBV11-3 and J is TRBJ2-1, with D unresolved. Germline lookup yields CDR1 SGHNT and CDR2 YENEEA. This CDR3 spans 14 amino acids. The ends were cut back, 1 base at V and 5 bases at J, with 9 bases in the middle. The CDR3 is CASSLVGLHNEQFF. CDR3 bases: TGTGCCAGCAGCTTAGTTGGGCTTCACAATGAGCAGTTCTTC.

The CDR3 reads CASSLRVGEGQSLAGYTF. CDR3 coding DNA: TGCGCCAGCAGCCTTCGGGTTGGAGAGGGACAGTCACTCGCCGGCTACACCTTC. The chain couples TRBV4-1 to TRBJ1-2; 7 positions match TRBD1. This CDR3 is built from 18 residues. V dropped 4 bases and J dropped 8; count of bases not matched to a gene: 22. Germline assignment: CDR1 MGHRA and CDR2 YSYEKL.

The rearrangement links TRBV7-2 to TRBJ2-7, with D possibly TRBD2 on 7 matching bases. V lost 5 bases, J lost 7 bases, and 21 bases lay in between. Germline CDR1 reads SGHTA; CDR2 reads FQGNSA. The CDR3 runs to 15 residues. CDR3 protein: CASSRPGEGVLEQYF. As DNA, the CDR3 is TGTGCCAGCAGCCGCCCGGGGGAGGGGGTTTTGGAGCAGTACTTC.

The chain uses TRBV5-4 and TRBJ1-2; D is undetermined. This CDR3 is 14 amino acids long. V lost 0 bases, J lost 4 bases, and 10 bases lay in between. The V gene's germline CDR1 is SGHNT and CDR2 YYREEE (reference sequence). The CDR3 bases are TGTGCCAGCAGCTTGGTTCAGGAATCCTATGGCTACACCTTC. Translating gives CASSLVQESYGYTF.

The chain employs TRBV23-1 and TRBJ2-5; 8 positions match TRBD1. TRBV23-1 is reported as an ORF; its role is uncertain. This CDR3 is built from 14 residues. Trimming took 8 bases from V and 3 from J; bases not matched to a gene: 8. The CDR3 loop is CASGPMDREETQYF. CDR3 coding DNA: TGCGCCAGCGGCCCCATGGACAGGGAAGAGACCCAGTACTTC.

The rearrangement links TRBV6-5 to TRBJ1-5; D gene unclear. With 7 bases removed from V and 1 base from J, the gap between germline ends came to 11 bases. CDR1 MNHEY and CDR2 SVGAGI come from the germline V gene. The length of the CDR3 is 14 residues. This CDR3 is CASNPSPSNQPQHF. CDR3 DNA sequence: TGTGCCAGCAATCCAAGCCCCAGCAATCAGCCCCAGCATTTT.

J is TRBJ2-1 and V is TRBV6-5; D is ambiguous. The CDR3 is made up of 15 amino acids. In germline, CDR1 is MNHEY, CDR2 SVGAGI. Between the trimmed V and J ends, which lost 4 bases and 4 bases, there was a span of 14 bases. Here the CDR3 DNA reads TGTGCCAGCAGTTTTTCGAGTCCGATATACAATGAGCAGTTCTTC. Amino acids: CASSFSSPIYNEQFF.

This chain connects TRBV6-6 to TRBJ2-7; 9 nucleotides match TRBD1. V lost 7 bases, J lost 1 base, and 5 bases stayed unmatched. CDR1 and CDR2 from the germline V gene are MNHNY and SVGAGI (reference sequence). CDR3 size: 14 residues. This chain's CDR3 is CASTPGQGSYEQYF. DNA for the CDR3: TGTGCCAGCACTCCGGGACAGGGATCCTACGAGCAGTACTTC.

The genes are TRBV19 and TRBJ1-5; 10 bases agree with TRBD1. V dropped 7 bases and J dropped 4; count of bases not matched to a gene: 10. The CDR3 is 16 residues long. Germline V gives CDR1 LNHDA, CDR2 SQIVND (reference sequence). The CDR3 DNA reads TGTGCCAGTATCTCCACCTGGGGACAGGGGAATCAGCCCCAGCATTTT. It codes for CASISTWGQGNQPQHF.

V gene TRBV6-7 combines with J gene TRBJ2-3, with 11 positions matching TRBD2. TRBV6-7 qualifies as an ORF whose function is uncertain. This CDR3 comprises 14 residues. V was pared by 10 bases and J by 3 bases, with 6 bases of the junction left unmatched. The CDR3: CATDSGGATDTQYF. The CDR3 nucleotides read TGTGCCACCGATAGCGGGGGGGCAACAGATACGCAGTATTTT.